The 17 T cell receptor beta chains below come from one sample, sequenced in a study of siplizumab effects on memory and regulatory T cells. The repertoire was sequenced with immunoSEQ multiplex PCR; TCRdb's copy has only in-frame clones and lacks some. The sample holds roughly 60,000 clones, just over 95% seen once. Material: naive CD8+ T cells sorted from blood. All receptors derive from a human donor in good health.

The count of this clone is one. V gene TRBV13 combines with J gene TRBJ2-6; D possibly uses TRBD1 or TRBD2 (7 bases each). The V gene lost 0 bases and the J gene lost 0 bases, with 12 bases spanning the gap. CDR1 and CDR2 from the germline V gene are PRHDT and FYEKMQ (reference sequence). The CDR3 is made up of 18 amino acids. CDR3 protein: CASSLGGRGPSGANVLTF. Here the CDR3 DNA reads TGTGCCAGCAGCTTAGGTGGGAGGGGGCCCTCTGGGGCCAACGTCCTGACTTTC.

As DNA, the CDR3 is TGTGCCAGTAGTGCCGGGACAGGGGCCTACGAGCAGTACTTC. This gives the protein CASSAGTGAYEQYF. J is TRBJ2-7 and V is TRBV19, with TRBD1 matching over 10 bases. Germline CDR1 LNHDA, CDR2 SQIVND (reference sequence). The CDR3 runs 14 residues. With V trimmed by 5 bases and J by 2 bases, 3 bases remained unmatched.

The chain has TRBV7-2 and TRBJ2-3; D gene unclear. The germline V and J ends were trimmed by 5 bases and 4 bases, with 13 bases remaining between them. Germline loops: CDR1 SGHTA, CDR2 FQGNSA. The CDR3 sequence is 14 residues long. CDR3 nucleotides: TGTGCCAGCAGCGTCCCAAATGGCCCAGATACGCAGTATTTT. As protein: CASSVPNGPDTQYF.

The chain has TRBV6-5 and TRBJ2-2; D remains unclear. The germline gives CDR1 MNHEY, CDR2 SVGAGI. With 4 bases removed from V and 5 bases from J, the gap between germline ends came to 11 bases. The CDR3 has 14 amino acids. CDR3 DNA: TGTGCCAGCAGTTTACTCCGAGGTACCGGGGAGCTGTTTTTT. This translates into CASSLLRGTGELFF.

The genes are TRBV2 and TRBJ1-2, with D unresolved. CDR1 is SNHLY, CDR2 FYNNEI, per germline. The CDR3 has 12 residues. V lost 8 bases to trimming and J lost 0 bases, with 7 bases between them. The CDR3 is CASLAANYGYTF. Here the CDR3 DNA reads TGTGCCAGCCTCGCAGCTAACTATGGCTACACCTTC. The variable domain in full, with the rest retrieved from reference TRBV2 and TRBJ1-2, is EPEVTQTPSHQVTQMGQEVILRCVPISNHLYFYWYRQILGQKVEFLVSFYNNEISEKSEIFDDQFSVERPDGSNFTLKIRSTKLEDSAMYFCASLAANYGYTFGSGTRLTVV.

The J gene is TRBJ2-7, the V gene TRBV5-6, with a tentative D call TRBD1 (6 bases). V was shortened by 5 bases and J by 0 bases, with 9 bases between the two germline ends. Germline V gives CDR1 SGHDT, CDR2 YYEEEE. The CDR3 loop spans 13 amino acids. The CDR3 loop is CASRDSLSYEQYF. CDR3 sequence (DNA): TGTGCCAGCAGGGACAGTCTCTCCTACGAGCAGTACTTC.

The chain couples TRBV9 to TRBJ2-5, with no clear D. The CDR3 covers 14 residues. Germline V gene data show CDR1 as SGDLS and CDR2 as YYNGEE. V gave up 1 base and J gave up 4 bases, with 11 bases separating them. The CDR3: CASSVWVSGETQYF. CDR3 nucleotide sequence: TGTGCCAGCAGCGTATGGGTGAGTGGAGAGACCCAGTACTTC. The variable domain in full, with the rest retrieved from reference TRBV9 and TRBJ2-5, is DSGVTQTPKHLITATGQRVTLRCSPRSGDLSVYWYQQSLDQGLQFLIQYYNGEERAKGNILERFSAQQFPDLHSELNLSSLELGDSALYFCASSVWVSGETQYFGPGTRLLVL.

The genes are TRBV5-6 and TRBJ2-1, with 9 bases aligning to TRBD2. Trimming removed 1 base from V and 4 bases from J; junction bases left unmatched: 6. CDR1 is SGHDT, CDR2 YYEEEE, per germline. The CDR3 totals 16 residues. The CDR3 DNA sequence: TGTGCCAGCAGCTTGTCCCCTAGCGGGGCTTACAATGAGCAGTTCTTC. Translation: CASSLSPSGAYNEQFF.

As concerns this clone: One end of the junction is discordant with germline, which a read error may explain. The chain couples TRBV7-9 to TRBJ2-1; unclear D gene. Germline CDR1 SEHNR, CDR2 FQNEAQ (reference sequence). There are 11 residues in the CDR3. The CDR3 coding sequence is TGTGCCAGCAGCTCGAGTAATGGGCAGTTCTTC. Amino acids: CASSSSNGQFF.

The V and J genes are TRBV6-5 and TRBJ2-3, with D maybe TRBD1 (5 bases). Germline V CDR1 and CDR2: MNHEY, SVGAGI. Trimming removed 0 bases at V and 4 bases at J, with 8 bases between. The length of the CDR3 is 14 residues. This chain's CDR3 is CASSYSGRADTQYF. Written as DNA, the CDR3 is TGTGCCAGCAGTTACTCAGGCAGGGCAGATACGCAGTATTTT.

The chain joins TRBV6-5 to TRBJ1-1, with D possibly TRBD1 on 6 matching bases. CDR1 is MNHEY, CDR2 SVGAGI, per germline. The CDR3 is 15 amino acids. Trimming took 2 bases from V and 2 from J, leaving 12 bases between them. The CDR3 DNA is TGTGCCAGCAGTTACAGGGGGGGGATCAACACTGAAGCTTTCTTT. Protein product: CASSYRGGINTEAFF.

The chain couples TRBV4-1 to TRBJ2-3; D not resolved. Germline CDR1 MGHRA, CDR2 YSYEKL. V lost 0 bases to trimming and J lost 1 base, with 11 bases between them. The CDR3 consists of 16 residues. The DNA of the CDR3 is TGCGCCAGCAGCCAAGACCGGCTCGCTGGCACAGATACGCAGTATTTT. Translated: CASSQDRLAGTDTQYF.

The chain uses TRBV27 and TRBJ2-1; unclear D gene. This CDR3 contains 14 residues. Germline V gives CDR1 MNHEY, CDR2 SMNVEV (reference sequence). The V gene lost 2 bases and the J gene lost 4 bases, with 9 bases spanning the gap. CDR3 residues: CASSLNQPYNEQFF. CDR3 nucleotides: TGTGCCAGCAGTTTAAATCAACCGTACAATGAGCAGTTCTTC.

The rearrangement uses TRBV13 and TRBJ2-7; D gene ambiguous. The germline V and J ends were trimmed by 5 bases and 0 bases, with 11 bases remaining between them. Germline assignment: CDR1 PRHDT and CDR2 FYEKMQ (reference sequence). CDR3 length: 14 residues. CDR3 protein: CASSAWTVSYEQYF. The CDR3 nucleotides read TGTGCCAGCAGCGCCTGGACGGTCTCCTACGAGCAGTACTTC.

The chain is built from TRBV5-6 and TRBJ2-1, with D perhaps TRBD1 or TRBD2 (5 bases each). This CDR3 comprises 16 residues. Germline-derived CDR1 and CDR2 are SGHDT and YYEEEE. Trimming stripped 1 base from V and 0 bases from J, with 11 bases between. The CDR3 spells CASSLQLGTSYNEQFF. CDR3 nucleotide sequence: TGTGCCAGCAGCTTGCAGCTAGGGACCTCCTACAATGAGCAGTTCTTC.

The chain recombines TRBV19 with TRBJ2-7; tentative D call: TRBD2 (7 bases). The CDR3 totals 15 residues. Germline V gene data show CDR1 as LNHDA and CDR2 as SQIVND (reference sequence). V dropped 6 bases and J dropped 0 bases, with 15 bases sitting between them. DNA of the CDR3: TGTGCCAGTAGCCATCCAGGGGAGGGCTCCTACGAGCAGTACTTC. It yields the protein CASSHPGEGSYEQYF. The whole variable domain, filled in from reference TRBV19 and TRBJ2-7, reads DGGITQSPKYLFRKEGQNVTLSCEQNLNHDAMYWYRQDPGQGLRLIYYSQIVNDFQKGDIAEGYSVSREKKESFPLTVTSAQKNPTAFYLCASSHPGEGSYEQYFGPGTRLTVT.

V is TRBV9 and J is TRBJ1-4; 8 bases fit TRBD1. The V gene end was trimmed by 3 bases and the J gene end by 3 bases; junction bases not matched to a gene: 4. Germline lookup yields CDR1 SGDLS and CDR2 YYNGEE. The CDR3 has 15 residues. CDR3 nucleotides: TGTGCCAGCAGCGCACAGGGGGGGTCTAATGAAAAACTGTTTTTT. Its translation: CASSAQGGSNEKLFF.